This T cell receptor (beta chain) appears in the sequencing data of a study of T-cell memory formation after mild COVID-19. There are 14 residues in the CDR3. Germline CDR1 and CDR2: ENHRY and SYGVKD. V gave up 6 bases and J gave up 8 bases, with 19 bases separating them. TCRdb analysed the 5' RACE reads with MiXCR anew, one entry per CDR3 protein. The table shows fewer than 600,000 distinct CDR3 sequences, with about a fifth occurring only once. Sequencing was performed on PBMCs or a T cell subset sorted from them (not recorded which). The V and J genes are TRBV10-3 and TRBJ1-2, with D possibly matching TRBD1 (6 bases). The TCR was taken from an adult woman who had mild COVID-19 (a few samples of this study predate the infection). Cell type and time point are not known. CDR3: CAIRGSGHARGYTF. The CDR3 nucleotides read TGTGCCATCAGGGGGTCGGGACACGCGAGGGGCTACACCTTC.